This T cell receptor beta chain was retrieved from a study of T cell responses to AZD1222 COVID-19 vaccine (dated by TCRdb to about 2021). Some background on the complete study: A total of just over 230 trial participants underwent TCR sequencing, of whom 207 received two doses of AZD1222 and 26 received two doses of the MenACWY control vaccine. Trial participants were enrolled by age into subgroups of 18-55, 56-69 and 70-plus years, and roughly 150, 30 and 60 TCR-sequenced participants, respectively, were included in these subgroups.

Only one count was recorded for this clone. Its antigen target is currently unknown. Per-base quality was not reported, and no clone a single base away is much larger than it. From its cysteine to its phenylalanine, the CDR3 spans 16 amino acids. Here the CDR3 DNA is all that survives: 48 bases in frame from base 1. Trimming leaves V shorter by 5 bases and J shorter by 5 bases, with the junction holding 10 bases beyond the gene matches. The germline V gene gives CDR1 as SGHRS and CDR2 as YFSETQ. Overall study outcomes, separate from this receptor: The 56-69-year group was small, and its depth increase did not reach significance, likely because of low power. Participants were mostly white British, with more females than males. The authors suggested clonal diversity may have been underestimated. Epitopes outside the regions mutated in the B.1.351 and B.1.1.7 variants were reportedly recognized by nearly half of the unique spike-specific TCRs. CD4 TCRs associated with the vaccine covered the entire spike protein, and the dominant responses were in regions 160-218 and 743-854. After two AZD1222 doses, both the breadth and the depth of spike-specific TCRs were significantly higher than at day 0 and than in MenACWY recipients. Conclusions about previously exposed vaccinees are limited, since just 6 or 7 AZD1222 recipients were seropositive for SARS-CoV-2 at baseline. Because no samples from the day 14 peak response were available, repertoires could be characterized only after the peak T cell response.

The CDR3 regions of human TCRbeta chains were analyzed by immunosequencing. In the paper's pipeline: Repertoire TCRs were checked for matches against a reference library of SARS-CoV-2-specific TCRs that had been generated using the MIRA antigen-specificity platform. Breadth meant the fraction of unique TCRs that were SARS-CoV-2-associated, whereas depth meant the fraction of total T cells that were SARS-CoV-2-associated. Using the MIRA data, each spike-specific TCR was mapped to the spike region that the TCR reacts to and placed in a CD4 or CD8 class. Log10-transformed breadth and depth values were compared by one-way ANOVA with Sidak's multiple comparisons tests. Imported from immuneACCESS, the table was reduced by TCRdb to in-frame sequences with V and J called. These copies leave out some clones; in studies compared against another copy, an unresolved V gene accounts for under half, and the cause of the remainder is not known. V, J and clone size are those of that table, while D and trimming were read from the DNA. This sample gives 95,000 to 150,000 clones in total; 90% of them show up just once. The ten largest account for 4% to 5.5% of the sample.

The time point label for this specimen denotes: baseline before first vaccination. Reading the label with the study, this specimen's treatment or condition is: meningococcal conjugate vaccine given as trial control. Samples from vaccinated people were obtained from the UK trials COV001 and COV002, which included a single-blind randomized controlled phase 2/3 trial of AZD1222 (ChAdOx1 nCoV-19) in healthy adults. For TCRbeta chain sequencing, PBMC samples from trial participants were taken at day 0 and at day 28 after the second dose. This receptor was identified in an adult in good health. The rearranged segments are TRBV5-1 and TRBJ2-5; TRBD1 matches 12 bases in the middle. The sequencing used peripheral blood, collected on day 0 of MenACWY control vaccination. The DNA is as follows: TGCGCCAGCAGGCCACAGGGACAGGGGGCAGTGGAGACCCAGTACTTC. Its protein product is CASRPQGQGAVETQYF.